The sample holds many counts of the clone carrying this T cell receptor beta chain. Antigen: not known. In germline, CDR1 is LGHNA, CDR2 YSLEER. This CDR3 has 14 amino acids. V lost 2 bases, J lost 9 bases, and 16 bases lay in between. The data derive from a study of spatial heterogeneity in lung cancer. Study results and caveats: Expanded alpha and beta TCR counts within tumors tracked tumor mutation counts.

Every TCR cDNA molecule bore its own unique molecular identifier. A single record per CDR3 protein comes from TCRdb applying MiXCR to the 5' RACE reads. This sample carries about 2,000 distinct CDR3 sequences, 2.5% to 3.5% of them seen once, and the ten largest clones take 12%. Specified time point: sample taken at primary tumor resection. Material for sequencing was whole RNA from tumor, nontumor lung or frozen PBMC, left unsorted. The rearrangement uses TRBV4-3 and TRBJ1-1, with D perhaps matching TRBD1 (6 bases). The sequence derives from a female donor with early-stage non-small cell lung cancer. The sample was lung tumor tissue, taken at surgery. The chain's CDR3 is CASSQLQGRSQAFF. For the CDR3, the DNA is TGCGCCAGCAGCCAATTACAGGGAAGAAGCCAAGCTTTCTTT.